This note documents a single T cell receptor beta chain sequence. The source of the sample is a study of yellow fever vaccine responses in identical twins. TCRdb re-called the RT-PCR reads with MiXCR, one entry per CDR3 protein. Found here are 2,000 or so distinct CDR3 sequences, around 82% of them singletons; the top ten hold under 9%. This TCR came from a woman between 18 and 29 years old who received the yellow fever vaccine. Material: T cells from blood (PBMCs), unsorted or a sorted subset (not recorded which), obtained before or after yellow fever vaccination (not recorded which).

The CDR3 coding sequence is TGCGCCAGCAGCTTGCTTAGTCCTGATGAGCAGTTCTTC. This translates into CASSLLSPDEQFF. This sequence joins TRBV5-1 and TRBJ2-1, with no clear D. Trimming shortened V by 1 base and J by 8 bases, and 10 bases separated the two germline ends. The germline V gene encodes CDR1 SGHRS and CDR2 YFSETQ. The CDR3 contains 13 residues.